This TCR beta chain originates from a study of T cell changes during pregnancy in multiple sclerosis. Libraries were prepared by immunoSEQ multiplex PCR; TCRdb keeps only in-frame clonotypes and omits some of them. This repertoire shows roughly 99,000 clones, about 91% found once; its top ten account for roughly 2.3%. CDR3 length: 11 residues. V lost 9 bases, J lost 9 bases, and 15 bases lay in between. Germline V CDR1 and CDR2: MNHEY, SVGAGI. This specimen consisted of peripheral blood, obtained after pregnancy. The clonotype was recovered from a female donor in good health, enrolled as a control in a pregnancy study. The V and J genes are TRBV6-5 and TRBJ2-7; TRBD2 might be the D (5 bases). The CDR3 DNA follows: TGTGCCAGTAATAACGGGGTGGCGCAGTACTTC. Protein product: CASNNGVAQYF.